One and the same sample provided the 24 T cell receptor beta chains below, sequenced in a study of Ad26.COV2.S vaccination and SARS-CoV-2 variants. The method was immunoSEQ multiplex PCR; TCRdb's version includes in-frame clones alone and lacks a portion of them. Among hundreds of thousands of clones listed, about 87% were seen once. The treatment: some 20 received Ad26.COV2.S at low or high dose, single or two shots; several received placebo; per-sample allocation not given. Each sample was drawn 63 days after the first injection (of vaccine or placebo). Sequencing was performed on peripheral blood, taken in a trial of Ad26.COV2.S vaccine versus placebo. The receptors were gathered from a person between 18 and 65 years old who received the Ad26.COV2.S COVID-19 vaccine or a placebo.

The count of this clone is one. V gene TRBV5-1 combines with J gene TRBJ2-1; D is unresolved. The length of the CDR3 is 15 residues. Germline-derived CDR1 and CDR2 are SGHRS and YFSETQ. Trimming stripped 1 base from V and 2 bases from J, with 10 bases between. The CDR3 spells CASSLSGETYNEQFF. The CDR3 DNA sequence: TGCGCCAGCAGCTTGTCCGGTGAGACCTACAATGAGCAGTTCTTC.

The chain recombines TRBV27 with TRBJ1-6; TRBD1 is a possible D gene (5 bases). The V and J ends lost 3 bases and 10 bases respectively, with 22 bases between them. The CDR3 spans 17 residues. CDR1 and CDR2 from the germline V gene are MNHEY and SMNVEV (reference sequence). The chain's CDR3 is CASSFVGRGYMESPLHF. In DNA, the CDR3 is TGTGCCAGCAGTTTTGTGGGTAGGGGCTACATGGAGTCACCCCTCCACTTT.

This clone has only a few counts. The genes are TRBV2 and TRBJ1-2, with 8 bases that match TRBD1. V lost 3 bases to trimming and J lost 5 bases; unmatched junction nucleotides: 11. The CDR3 runs to 16 residues. Per germline, CDR1 SNHLY and CDR2 FYNNEI. The CDR3 region has the DNA TGTGCCAGCAGTGACCCCGCCGGGGACAGGATTTATGGCTACACCTTC. Translating it yields CASSDPAGDRIYGYTF.

In its sample, this clone was seen once. The CDR3 coding sequence is TGCGCCAGCAGCCAAGATTCCGGGCAGACCCAGTACTTC. It yields the protein CASSQDSGQTQYF. The chain is built from TRBV4-1 and TRBJ2-5, with no clear D. The V gene lost 0 bases and the J gene lost 6 bases, with 8 bases spanning the gap. The germline gives CDR1 MGHRA, CDR2 YSYEKL. This CDR3 comprises 13 residues.

The gene calls are TRBV2 and TRBJ2-7; 7 positions match TRBD1. The CDR3 is made up of 14 amino acids. Trimming took 5 bases from V and 6 from J; bases not matched to a gene: 10. Germline V gene sequence: CDR1 SNHLY, CDR2 FYNNEI. CDR3 DNA: TGTGCCAGCAGTAGACAGGGCCCAAGTAGCGAGCAGTACTTC. Translation: CASSRQGPSSEQYF.

The chain recombines TRBV4-2 with TRBJ2-5, with D possibly being TRBD1 or TRBD2 (5 bases each). Trimming removed 4 bases from V and 5 bases from J, with 20 bases in between. The CDR3 is made up of 16 amino acids. Germline CDR1 reads LGHNA; CDR2 reads YNFKEQ. The CDR3 sequence: CASSPLARDRLETQYF. The DNA of the CDR3 is TGTGCCAGCAGCCCTCTGGCCCGGGACCGTTTGGAGACCCAGTACTTC.

The chain joins TRBV30 to TRBJ1-2; tentative D call: TRBD1 (5 bases). Between the trimmed V and J ends, which lost 4 bases and 3 bases, there was a span of 9 bases. The CDR3 consists of 12 residues. Germline V lookup: CDR1 GTSNPN, CDR2 SVGIG (reference sequence). CDR3: CAWTGIDYGYTF. In DNA, the CDR3 is TGTGCCTGGACAGGGATTGACTATGGCTACACCTTC.

V and J are TRBV4-3 and TRBJ2-7; 9 bases align to TRBD2. This CDR3 has 16 amino acids. The ends lost 4 bases at V and 5 bases at J; junction bases unmatched: 12. Germline values: CDR1 LGHNA, CDR2 YSLEER. The CDR3 nucleotides read TGCGCCAGCAGCCGGGGATATGGCGGGGGGGCCGACGAGCAGTACTTC. It translates to CASSRGYGGGADEQYF.

The V call is TRBV12-5, the J call TRBJ1-6; D gene unclear. CDR1 and CDR2 from the germline V gene are LGHNT and FRNRAP. The CDR3 is 14 amino acids. The V end lost 1 base, the J end lost 9 bases, and 10 bases lay between the germline ends. The CDR3 protein is CASGLESLLSPLHF. In DNA form, the CDR3 reads TGTGCTAGTGGTTTGGAGTCGTTGCTTTCACCCCTCCACTTT.

The V gene is TRBV14, the J gene TRBJ2-6; unclear D gene. CDR1 is SGHDN and CDR2 is FVKESK in the germline V gene. The CDR3 loop spans 15 amino acids. V dropped 2 bases and J dropped 0 bases, with 5 bases sitting between them. CDR3 bases: TGTGCCAGCAGCCAATATCGCTCTGGGGCCAACGTCCTGACTTTC. Translation gives CASSQYRSGANVLTF.

V gene TRBV19 combines with J gene TRBJ2-1; TRBD2 is a possible D gene (6 bases). Trimming cost V 0 bases and J 8 bases, with 11 bases left between them. CDR1 is LNHDA, CDR2 SQIVND, per germline (reference sequence). The CDR3 extends over 14 amino acids. The CDR3 DNA sequence: TGTGCCAGTAGTATAGAGAGATCTAGCGATGAGCAGTTCTTC. It yields the protein CASSIERSSDEQFF.

CDR3 amino acids: CASSYPERTEAFF. The CDR3 nucleotides read TGTGCCAGCAGTTACCCCGAACGGACTGAAGCTTTCTTT. The V call is TRBV6-2 or TRBV6-3, the J call TRBJ1-1, with D unresolved. The V end was cut by 2 bases, the J end by 5 bases, with 9 bases between. Germline loops: CDR1 MNHEY, CDR2 SVGEGT. The CDR3 is 13 amino acids.

This clone was observed a single time. V usage is TRBV2 and J usage is TRBJ2-1; the match to TRBD2 covers 8 bases. This CDR3 is 15 amino acids long. J was trimmed by 3 bases and V by 6 bases; bases with no gene match: 7. Germline-derived CDR1 and CDR2 are SNHLY and FYNNEI. CDR3 region: CASSTAGTSYNEQFF. The CDR3 DNA sequence: TGTGCCAGCAGCACCGCAGGGACTAGCTACAATGAGCAGTTCTTC.

CDR3 in amino acids: CASSLRSILAGGPDEQYF. For the CDR3, the DNA is TGTGCCAGCAGCCTACGGTCGATTCTAGCGGGGGGCCCGGACGAGCAGTACTTC. The gene calls are TRBV7-2 and TRBJ2-7; TRBD2 matches at 11 bases. The CDR3 loop spans 18 amino acids. V was pared by 5 bases and J by 5 bases, with 17 bases of the junction left unmatched. The germline CDR1 and CDR2 sequences are SGHTA and FQGNSA.

As for this clone: Other DNA sequences in the sample encode the same CDR3. The CDR3 DNA is TGCAGTGCTAGAGTGGGGGGTGGCTACACCTTC. It encodes CSARVGGGYTF. This chain links TRBV20-1 with TRBJ1-2; tentative D call: TRBD1 (5 bases). The CDR3 is 11 amino acids. CDR1 is DFQATT, CDR2 SNEGSKA, per germline (reference sequence). Trimming pared 1 base from V and 7 bases from J, leaving 7 bases between.

V is TRBV15 and J is TRBJ2-1, with 11 nucleotides matching TRBD2. Germline V lookup: CDR1 LNHNV, CDR2 YYDKDF (reference sequence). The CDR3 spans 16 residues. With 0 bases clipped from V and 7 bases from J, the junction kept 5 bases outside the gene matches. As DNA, the CDR3 is TGTGCCACCAGCAGAGAACGGTCTAGCGGGGGGAATGAGCAGTTCTTC. This gives the protein CATSRERSSGGNEQFF.

This chain connects TRBV5-4 to TRBJ2-3, with D tentatively TRBD1 (7 bases). There are 16 residues in the CDR3. Germline CDR1 SGHNT, CDR2 YYREEE (reference sequence). The CDR3 here is CATGGQTKSSTDTQYF. CDR3 bases: TGTGCTACCGGGGGACAGACTAAGAGTAGCACAGATACGCAGTATTTT.

The gene calls are TRBV28 and TRBJ2-7; possibly TRBD1 or TRBD2 for D (7 bases each). Germline V CDR1 and CDR2: MDHEN, SYDVKM. The CDR3 sequence is 15 residues long. Trimming took off 3 bases at V and 2 bases at J, with 14 bases between the two ends. DNA of the CDR3: TGTGCCAGCAGTTTGTCAGGGGGGGTTACCTACGAGCAGTACTTC. This translates into CASSLSGGVTYEQYF.

This clone has only a few counts. This chain uses TRBV2 with TRBJ1-2; D call uncertain. This CDR3 contains 14 residues. The V and J ends lost 6 bases and 2 bases respectively, with 13 bases between them. In germline, CDR1 is SNHLY, CDR2 FYNNEI. DNA for the CDR3: TGTGCCAGCAGCATAGCACAGACGAACTATGGCTACACCTTC. This gives the protein CASSIAQTNYGYTF.

The gene calls are TRBV7-6 and TRBJ2-2; TRBD2 matches 10 bases. Trimming cost V 2 bases and J 6 bases; bases outside gene matches: 3. The CDR3 sequence is 15 residues long. The germline gives CDR1 SGHVS, CDR2 FNYEAQ. As DNA, the CDR3 is TGTGCCAGCAGCTTATTAGCGGGGGGACCCGGGGAGCTGTTTTTT. Protein: CASSLLAGGPGELFF. Looking up the rest from reference TRBV7-6 and TRBJ2-2 gives the full variable domain: GAGVSQSPRYKVTKRGQDVALRCDPISGHVSLYWYRQALGQGPEFLTYFNYEAQQDKSGLPNDRFSAERPEGSISTLTIQRTEQRDSAMYRCASSLLAGGPGELFFGEGSRLTVL.

The rearrangement uses TRBV5-4 and TRBJ1-2; no reliable D call. Trimming pared 3 bases from V and 2 bases from J, leaving 11 bases between. Germline loops: CDR1 SGHNT, CDR2 YYREEE (reference sequence). This CDR3 comprises 14 residues. The CDR3 DNA reads TGTGCCAGCAGCTCATATGGAGCGAACTATGGCTACACCTTC. Amino acids: CASSSYGANYGYTF.

This chain links TRBV7-2 with TRBJ2-3, with 13 positions matching TRBD2. V lost 5 bases, J lost 4 bases, and 9 bases stayed unmatched. The germline V gene encodes CDR1 SGHTA and CDR2 FQGNSA. CDR3 size: 17 residues. Here the CDR3 DNA reads TGTGCCAGCAGCCCCAGACTAGCGGGAGGTGGATCAGATACGCAGTATTTT. Amino acid sequence: CASSPRLAGGGSDTQYF.

A note on this clone: Other nucleotide sequences in the sample specify the same CDR3. The chain uses TRBV12-3 or TRBV12-4 and TRBJ1-1; no clear D. The ends were cut back, 2 bases at V and 5 bases at J, with 9 bases in the middle. The CDR3 runs 13 residues. The chain's CDR3 is CASSLRGRTEAFF. The CDR3, as DNA: TGTGCCAGCAGTTTAAGAGGGAGAACTGAAGCTTTCTTT.

This clone was counted a single time. V gene TRBV28 combines with J gene TRBJ2-3; D gene ambiguous. V lost 6 bases to trimming and J lost 2 bases, with 3 bases between them. CDR3 length: 11 residues. Germline V gives CDR1 MDHEN, CDR2 SYDVKM. The DNA of the CDR3 is TGTGCCAGCAGAATCACAGATACGCAGTATTTT. This translates into CASRITDTQYF.